This T cell receptor beta chain was profiled in a study of cytomegalovirus exposure and HLA in healthy donors. Study-level findings and limits: In a later analysis, compared with equally common non-associated chains, HLA-associated beta chains were more expanded.

Germline V gene lookup returns CDR1 LNHDA and CDR2 SQIVND (reference sequence). The CDR3 contains 14 residues. V lost 4 bases to trimming and J lost 3 bases; unmatched junction nucleotides: 0. Both 60 Vbeta primers and 13 Jbeta primers went into the PCR. Sequencing used immunoSEQ multiplex PCR; TCRdb keeps in-frame clones, though not all of them. The sample includes 90,000 to 100,000 clones, approximately 9% seen only once; the top ten take just over 5%. This clone was picked up a small number of times. The target antigen is unknown. The source of this sequence is a man between 45 and 60 years old in good health and CMV-seropositive. Sequencing was performed on PBMCs. V gene TRBV19 combines with J gene TRBJ2-2; 9 bases align to TRBD2. The CDR3 coding sequence is TGTGCCAGTAGTAGCGGGAGGGACACCGGGGAGCTGTTTTTT. This gives the protein CASSSGRDTGELFF.